Shown below are 19 T cell receptor beta chains from a single sample sequenced in a study of T cells in Graves' hyperthyroidism and ophthalmopathy. From RNA transcripts, TCR beta CDR3 regions were amplified. Initially, a first-round RT-PCR of the TCR CDR3 employed the HTBI primer set. One entry per CDR3 protein, called by TCRdb with MiXCR from the multiplex PCR reads. The sample has around 600,000 distinct CDR3 sequences, around 14% seen once. Sequencing input: blood. These receptors all come from a woman under 30 with Graves' ophthalmopathy.

This clonotype was detected a few times. J is TRBJ2-5 and V is TRBV12-3 or TRBV12-4; the D call may be TRBD1 or TRBD2 (5 bases each). V dropped 6 bases and J dropped 2 bases, with 13 bases sitting between them. This CDR3 is built from 14 residues. This CDR3 is CASSFGWGQETQYF. The CDR3, as DNA: TGTGCCAGCAGCTTTGGATGGGGGCAAGAGACCCAGTACTTC.

This clonotype was recorded many times. V gene TRBV28 combines with J gene TRBJ1-1; no reliable D call. Trimming shortened V by 5 bases and J by 7 bases, and 5 bases separated the two germline ends. Germline values: CDR1 MDHEN, CDR2 SYDVKM. The CDR3 is 10 residues long. The CDR3 DNA reads TGTGCCAGCAGTGCCCGTGAAGCTTTCTTT. Amino acid sequence: CASSAREAFF.

This clonotype came up many times. The chain carries TRBV7-9 and TRBJ2-5, with 11 bases fitting TRBD2. Looked up from germline, CDR1 is SEHNR and CDR2 is FQNEAQ (reference sequence). This CDR3 is built from 16 residues. With V trimmed by 1 base and J by 7 bases, 8 bases remained unmatched. DNA of the CDR3: TGTGCCAGCAGCTTAGACCGACTAGCGGGGACCGGGACCCAGTACTTC. This codes for CASSLDRLAGTGTQYF.

There are many counts of this clonotype. This chain joins TRBV20-1 and TRBJ1-1, with D tentatively TRBD1 (5 bases). CDR1 is DFQATT and CDR2 is SNEGSKA in the germline V gene (reference sequence). The CDR3 is 16 amino acids. V was pared by 0 bases and J by 3 bases, with 17 bases between. CDR3 sequence reads: CSARDLTGGGYTEAFF. CDR3 coding DNA: TGCAGTGCTAGAGATCTCACTGGGGGGGGATACACTGAAGCTTTCTTT.

Ten or more counts support this clonotype. V gene TRBV3-1 combines with J gene TRBJ1-1; unclear D gene. Germline V gene data show CDR1 as LGHDT and CDR2 as YNNKEL (reference sequence). Trimming took off 1 base at V and 4 bases at J, with 7 bases between the two ends. This CDR3 comprises 13 residues. CDR3 sequence reads: CASSQGPSTEAFF. CDR3 bases: TGTGCCAGCAGCCAAGGGCCTAGCACTGAAGCTTTCTTT. Full variable domain (outside the CDR3, taken from reference TRBV3-1 and TRBJ1-1): DTAVSQTPKYLVTQMGNDKSIKCEQNLGHDTMYWYKQDSKKFLKIMFSYNNKELIINETVPNRFSPKSPDKAHLNLHINSLELGDSAVYFCASSQGPSTEAFFGQGTRLTVV.

This clonotype was detected ten times or more. The V gene is TRBV7-9, the J gene TRBJ2-5; D is possibly TRBD2 (6 bases). This CDR3 contains 14 residues. Germline lookup yields CDR1 SEHNR and CDR2 FQNEAQ (reference sequence). V was trimmed by 2 bases and J by 4 bases, leaving 11 bases between them. In nucleotides, the CDR3 is TGTGCCAGCAGCTTAAAGGGGAGGCGAGAGACCCAGTACTTC. Translation gives CASSLKGRRETQYF.

This clonotype was observed at least ten times. J is TRBJ1-1 and V is TRBV3-1; D not resolved. CDR3 size: 14 residues. V lost 4 bases, J lost 5 bases, and 14 bases lay in between. CDR1 is LGHDT and CDR2 is YNNKEL in the germline V gene (reference sequence). Here the CDR3 reads CASSPLQIRTEAFF. CDR3 bases: TGTGCCAGCAGCCCCTTACAGATACGGACTGAAGCTTTCTTT.

This clonotype was observed a few times. The rearrangement links TRBV6-1 to TRBJ1-1; D remains ambiguous. Germline loops: CDR1 MNHNS, CDR2 SASEGT. The CDR3 runs to 12 residues. Trimming left V 6 bases short and J 7 bases short, with 12 bases between. For the CDR3, the DNA is TGTGCCAGCAGCTCCAGGACGTTTGAAGCTTTCTTT. This sequence encodes CASSSRTFEAFF.

This clonotype was picked up many times. This chain connects TRBV28 to TRBJ1-1, with unresolved D. Per germline, CDR1 MDHEN and CDR2 SYDVKM. This CDR3 region has 14 residues. V shed 6 bases and J shed 1 base, with 12 bases lying between them. The CDR3 sequence is CASSPGIGNTEAFF. The CDR3, as DNA: TGTGCCAGCAGCCCCGGTATTGGGAACACTGAAGCTTTCTTT.

This clonotype was counted ten times or more. The chain carries TRBV2 and TRBJ1-5; D may be TRBD1 (6 bases). Germline lookup yields CDR1 SNHLY and CDR2 FYNNEI. The CDR3 runs to 16 residues. The ends were cut back, 3 bases at V and 3 bases at J, with 15 bases in the middle. DNA for the CDR3: TGTGCCAGCAGTGAGGACATGGACAGCTACAATCAGCCCCAGCATTTT. Translating it yields CASSEDMDSYNQPQHF.

There are many counts of this clonotype. The J gene is TRBJ1-5, the V gene TRBV28, with D perhaps matching TRBD1 (5 bases). This CDR3 has 16 amino acids. CDR1 is MDHEN, CDR2 SYDVKM, per germline. V dropped 6 bases and J dropped 11 bases, with 26 bases sitting between them. CDR3 sequence reads: CASRRPGRRDLWAQHF. Written as DNA, the CDR3 is TGTGCCAGCAGGCGCCCGGGACGCAGAGACTTATGGGCCCAGCATTTT.

The rearrangement links TRBV25-1 to TRBJ1-2; D is undetermined. Germline V lookup: CDR1 MGHDK, CDR2 SYGVNS. CDR3 length equals 12 residues. V was clipped by 4 bases and J by 3 bases, with 6 bases between them. The CDR3 reads CASSGLDYGYTF. The CDR3 DNA follows: TGTGCCAGCAGTGGACTTGACTATGGCTACACCTTC.

This clonotype was recorded at least ten times. The chain recombines TRBV10-3 with TRBJ2-5, with 10 bases lining up with TRBD1. The CDR3 covers 17 residues. Germline assignment: CDR1 ENHRY and CDR2 SYGVKD. Trimming at V came to 3 bases and at J to 5 bases, leaving 12 bases not matched to a gene. The CDR3 sequence: CAISDAYGTGEGETQYF. CDR3 in DNA: TGTGCCATCAGTGACGCCTACGGGACAGGGGAGGGGGAGACCCAGTACTTC.

This clonotype has just a few counts. The chain joins TRBV20-1 to TRBJ1-2, with TRBD1 as a possible D gene (6 bases). Germline V gene sequence: CDR1 DFQATT, CDR2 SNEGSKA (reference sequence). CDR3 length: 13 amino acids. CDR3 protein: CSPLLTGDYGYTF. CDR3 coding DNA: TGCAGCCCCCTCCTGACAGGAGACTATGGCTACACCTTC.

This clonotype was observed a handful of times. The V call is TRBV9, the J call TRBJ2-2; 15 positions match TRBD2. The germline V gene encodes CDR1 SGDLS and CDR2 YYNGEE. This CDR3 region has 17 residues. The V and J ends lost 4 bases and 5 bases, in that order; junction bases with no gene match: 6. CDR3 nucleotides: TGTGCCAGCAGCACTTGGACTAGCGGGAGGGATACCGGGGAGCTGTTTTTT. The encoded protein is CASSTWTSGRDTGELFF.

The table lists this clonotype with a few counts. The CDR3 here is CASSYLGPSTDTQYF. Written as DNA, the CDR3 is TGTGCCAGCAGTTACCTGGGACCAAGCACAGATACGCAGTATTTT. The chain employs TRBV6-6 and TRBJ2-3, with D possibly called TRBD1 or TRBD2 (5 bases each). Germline values: CDR1 MNHNY, CDR2 SVGAGI (reference sequence). The CDR3 has 15 amino acids. The ends were cut back, 2 bases at V and 0 bases at J, with 9 bases in the middle.

This clonotype was seen ten or more times. V gene TRBV2 combines with J gene TRBJ2-2; weak D call: TRBD2 (6 bases). The CDR3 spans 16 residues. V lost 4 bases to trimming and J lost 2 bases, with 14 bases between them. Germline-derived CDR1 and CDR2 are SNHLY and FYNNEI. This CDR3 is CASSGPTRSNTGELFF. The DNA of the CDR3 is TGTGCCAGCAGTGGCCCGACTAGGAGTAACACCGGGGAGCTGTTTTTT.

To note about this clonotype: It may be a read error: a sequence one base away is much more abundant. The V and J genes are TRBV2 and TRBJ2-2; maybe TRBD2 (5 bases). The CDR3 has 13 amino acids. Looked up from germline, CDR1 is SNHLY and CDR2 is FYNNEI. CDR3 nucleotide sequence: TGTGCCAGCAGTGGCGTGGCCACCGGGGAGCCGTTTTTT. This sequence encodes CASSGVATGEPFF. Full variable domain (outside the CDR3, taken from reference TRBV2 and TRBJ2-2): EPEVTQTPSHQVTQMGQEVILRCVPISNHLYFYWYRQILGQKVEFLVSFYNNEISEKSEIFDDQFSVERPDGSNFTLKIRSTKLEDSAMYFCASSGVATGEPFFGEGSRLTVL.

This clonotype was seen a few times. The J gene is TRBJ1-2, the V gene TRBV7-8; D gene ambiguous. Trimming pared 5 bases from V and 2 bases from J, leaving 18 bases between. From germline, CDR1 is SGHVS and CDR2 FQNEAQ. This CDR3 has 16 amino acids. The CDR3 loop is CASSHLGSRQNYGYTF. DNA of the CDR3: TGTGCCAGCAGCCACCTCGGGAGCAGACAAAACTATGGCTACACCTTC.